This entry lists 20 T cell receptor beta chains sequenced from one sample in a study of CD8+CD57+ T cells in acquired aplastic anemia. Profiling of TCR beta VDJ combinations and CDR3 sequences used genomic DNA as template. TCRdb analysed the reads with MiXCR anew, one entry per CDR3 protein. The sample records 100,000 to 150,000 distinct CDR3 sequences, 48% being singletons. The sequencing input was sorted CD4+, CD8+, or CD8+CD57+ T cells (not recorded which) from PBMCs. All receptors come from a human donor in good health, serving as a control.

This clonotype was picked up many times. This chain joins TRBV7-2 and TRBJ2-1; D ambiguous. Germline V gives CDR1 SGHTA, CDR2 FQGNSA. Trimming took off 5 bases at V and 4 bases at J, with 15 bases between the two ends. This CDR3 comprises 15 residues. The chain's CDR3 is CASSPDSTEYNEQFF. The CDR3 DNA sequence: TGTGCCAGCAGCCCCGACTCGACCGAATACAATGAGCAGTTCTTC.

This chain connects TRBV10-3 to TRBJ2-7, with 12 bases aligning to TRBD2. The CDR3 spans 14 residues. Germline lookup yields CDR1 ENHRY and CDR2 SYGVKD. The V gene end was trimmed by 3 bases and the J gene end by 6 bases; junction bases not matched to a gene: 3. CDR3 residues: CAISELAGGGEQYV. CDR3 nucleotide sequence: TGTGCCATCAGTGAACTAGCGGGAGGCGGCGAGCAGTACGTC.

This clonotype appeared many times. CDR3 coding DNA: TGCGCCAGCAGGCGGACTAGCGGGGGGGCGCGGAAAGATACGCAGTATTTT. This codes for CASRRTSGGARKDTQYF. The V and J genes are TRBV4-3 and TRBJ2-3, with 15 bases identical to TRBD2. Per germline, CDR1 LGHNA and CDR2 YSLEER. This CDR3 has 17 residues. The trim removed 6 bases at V and 5 bases at J, leaving 9 bases unmatched.

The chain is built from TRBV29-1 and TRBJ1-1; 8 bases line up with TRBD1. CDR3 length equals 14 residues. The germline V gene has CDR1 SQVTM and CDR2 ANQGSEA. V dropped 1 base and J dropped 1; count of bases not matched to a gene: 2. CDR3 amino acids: CSVEVGQGNTEAFF. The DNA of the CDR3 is TGCAGCGTTGAAGTAGGACAGGGGAACACTGAAGCTTTCTTT.

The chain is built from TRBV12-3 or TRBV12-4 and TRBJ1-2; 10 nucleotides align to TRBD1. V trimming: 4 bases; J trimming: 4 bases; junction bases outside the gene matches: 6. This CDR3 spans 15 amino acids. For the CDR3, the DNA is TGTGCCAGCAGTTCCGCCGGGACAGGGGTCTATGGCTACACCTTC. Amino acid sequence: CASSSAGTGVYGYTF.

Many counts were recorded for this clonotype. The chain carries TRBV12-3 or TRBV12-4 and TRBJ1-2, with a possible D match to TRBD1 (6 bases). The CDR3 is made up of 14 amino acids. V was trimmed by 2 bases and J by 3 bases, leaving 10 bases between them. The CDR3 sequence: CASSLKHRDYGYTF. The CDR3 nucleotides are TGTGCCAGCAGTTTAAAGCACAGGGACTATGGCTACACCTTC.

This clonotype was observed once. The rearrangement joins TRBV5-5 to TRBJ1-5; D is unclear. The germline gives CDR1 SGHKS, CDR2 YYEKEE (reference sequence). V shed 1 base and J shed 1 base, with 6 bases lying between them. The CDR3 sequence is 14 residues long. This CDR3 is CASSLYSSNQPQHF. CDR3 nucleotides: TGTGCCAGCAGCTTGTACAGCAGCAATCAGCCCCAGCATTTT.

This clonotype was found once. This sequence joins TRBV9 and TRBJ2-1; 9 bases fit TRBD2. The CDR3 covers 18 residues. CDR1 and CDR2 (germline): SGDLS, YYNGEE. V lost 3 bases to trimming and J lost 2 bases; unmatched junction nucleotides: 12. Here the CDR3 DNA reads TGTGCCAGCAGCGCAGCCCCGACCCAGCGGGGGGCCTACAATGAGCAGTTCTTC. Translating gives CASSAAPTQRGAYNEQFF.

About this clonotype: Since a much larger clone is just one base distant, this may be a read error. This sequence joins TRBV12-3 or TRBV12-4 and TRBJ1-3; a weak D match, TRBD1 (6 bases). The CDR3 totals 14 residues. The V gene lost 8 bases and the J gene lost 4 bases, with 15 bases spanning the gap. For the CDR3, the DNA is TGTGCCAGCGCGGGGGGGGCGCAGGGAAACACCATATATTTT. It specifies CASAGGAQGNTIYF.

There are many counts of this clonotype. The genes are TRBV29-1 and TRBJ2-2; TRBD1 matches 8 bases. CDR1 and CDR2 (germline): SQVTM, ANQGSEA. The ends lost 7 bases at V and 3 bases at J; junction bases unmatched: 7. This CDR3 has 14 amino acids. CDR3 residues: CSAKDRVDTGELFF. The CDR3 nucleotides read TGCAGCGCTAAGGACAGGGTGGACACCGGGGAGCTGTTTTTT.

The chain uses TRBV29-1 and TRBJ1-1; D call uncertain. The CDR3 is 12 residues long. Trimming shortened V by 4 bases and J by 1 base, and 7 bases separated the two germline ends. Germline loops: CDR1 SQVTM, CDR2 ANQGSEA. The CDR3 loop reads CSVVVPNTEAFF. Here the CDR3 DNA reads TGCAGCGTTGTTGTCCCGAACACTGAAGCTTTCTTT.

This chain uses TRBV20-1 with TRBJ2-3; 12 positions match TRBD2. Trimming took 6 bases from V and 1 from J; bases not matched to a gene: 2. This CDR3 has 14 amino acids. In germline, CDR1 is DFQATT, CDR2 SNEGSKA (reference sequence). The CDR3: CSARLAGGTDTQYF. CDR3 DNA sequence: TGCAGTGCAAGACTAGCGGGGGGCACAGATACGCAGTATTTT.

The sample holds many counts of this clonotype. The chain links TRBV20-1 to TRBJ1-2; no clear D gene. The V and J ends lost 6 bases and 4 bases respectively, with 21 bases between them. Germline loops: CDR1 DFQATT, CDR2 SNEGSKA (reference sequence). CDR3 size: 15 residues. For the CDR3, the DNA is TGCAGTGCCCGAAACCTCGTCTCGGCGGCCTATGGCTACACCTTC. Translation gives CSARNLVSAAYGYTF.

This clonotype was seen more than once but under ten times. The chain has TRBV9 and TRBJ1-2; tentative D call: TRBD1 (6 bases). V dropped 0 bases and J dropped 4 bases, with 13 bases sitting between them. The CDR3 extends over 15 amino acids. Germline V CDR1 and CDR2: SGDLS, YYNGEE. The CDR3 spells CASSVDSMGAYGYTF. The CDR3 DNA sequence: TGTGCCAGCAGCGTAGACAGTATGGGGGCCTATGGCTACACCTTC. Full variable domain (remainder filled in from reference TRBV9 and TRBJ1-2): DSGVTQTPKHLITATGQRVTLRCSPRSGDLSVYWYQQSLDQGLQFLIQYYNGEERAKGNILERFSAQQFPDLHSELNLSSLELGDSALYFCASSVDSMGAYGYTFGSGTRLTVV.

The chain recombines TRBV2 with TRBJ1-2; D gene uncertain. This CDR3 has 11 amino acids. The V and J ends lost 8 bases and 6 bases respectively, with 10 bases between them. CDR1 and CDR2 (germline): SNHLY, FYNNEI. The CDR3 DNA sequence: TGTGCCAGCCTTAGGGAACATGGCTACACCTTC. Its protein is CASLREHGYTF.

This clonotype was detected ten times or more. The CDR3 spells CASSLESSLLGTDTQYF. The DNA for the CDR3 is TGTGCCAGCAGCTTAGAGTCTAGTTTATTAGGCACAGATACGCAGTATTTT. The rearrangement joins TRBV7-8 to TRBJ2-3; D uncertain. With 1 base removed from V and 1 base from J, the gap between germline ends came to 15 bases. The CDR3 has 17 amino acids. Germline-derived CDR1 and CDR2 are SGHVS and FQNEAQ.

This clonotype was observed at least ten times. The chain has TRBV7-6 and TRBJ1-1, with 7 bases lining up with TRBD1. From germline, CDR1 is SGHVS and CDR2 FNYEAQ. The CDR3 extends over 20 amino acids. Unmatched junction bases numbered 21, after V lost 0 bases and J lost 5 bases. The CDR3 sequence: CASSLALKRGRISNSTEAFF. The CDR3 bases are TGTGCCAGCAGCTTAGCGCTAAAGAGGGGGCGGATATCGAATAGTACTGAAGCTTTCTTT.

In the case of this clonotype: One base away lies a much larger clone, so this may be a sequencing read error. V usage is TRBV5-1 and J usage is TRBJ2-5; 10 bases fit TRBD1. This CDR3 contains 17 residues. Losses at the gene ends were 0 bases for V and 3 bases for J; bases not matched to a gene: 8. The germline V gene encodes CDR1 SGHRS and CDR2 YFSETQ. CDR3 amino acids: CASSLAGTGVRKETQYF. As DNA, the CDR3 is TGCGCCAGCAGCTTGGCCGGGACAGGGGTGAGGAAAGAGACCCAGTACTTC.

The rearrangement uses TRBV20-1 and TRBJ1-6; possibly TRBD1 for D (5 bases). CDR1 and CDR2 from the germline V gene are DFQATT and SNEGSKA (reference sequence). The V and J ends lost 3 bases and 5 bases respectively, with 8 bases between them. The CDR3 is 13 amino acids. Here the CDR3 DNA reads TGCAGTGCTAGGGAGGGGAATAATTCACCCCTCCACTTT. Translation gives CSAREGNNSPLHF.

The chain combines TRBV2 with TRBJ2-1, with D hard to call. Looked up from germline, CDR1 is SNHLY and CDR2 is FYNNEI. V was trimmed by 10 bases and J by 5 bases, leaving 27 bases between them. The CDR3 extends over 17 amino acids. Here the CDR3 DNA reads TGTGCCATCACTACGAGCGATGCCAGTAGTATAGACAATGAGCAGTTCTTC. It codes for CAITTSDASSIDNEQFF.